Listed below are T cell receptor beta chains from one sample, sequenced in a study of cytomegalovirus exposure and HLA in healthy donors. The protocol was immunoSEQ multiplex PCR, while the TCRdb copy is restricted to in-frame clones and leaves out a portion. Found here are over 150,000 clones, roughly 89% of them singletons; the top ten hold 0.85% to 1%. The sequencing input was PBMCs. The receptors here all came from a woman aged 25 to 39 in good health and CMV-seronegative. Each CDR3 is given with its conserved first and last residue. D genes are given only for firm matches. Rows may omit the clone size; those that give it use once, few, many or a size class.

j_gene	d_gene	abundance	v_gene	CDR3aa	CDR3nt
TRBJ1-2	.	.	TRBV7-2	CASSSWTDGYTF	TGTGCCAGCAGCTCTTGGACAGATGGCTACACCTTC
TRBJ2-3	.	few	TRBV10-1	CASSARGGSTDTQYF	TGCGCCAGCAGTGCACGGGGTGGAAGCACAGATACGCAGTATTTT
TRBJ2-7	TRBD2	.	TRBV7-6	CASSHGSSGYRAGEQYF	TGTGCCAGCAGCCATGGGTCTAGCGGGTACAGGGCTGGCGAGCAGTACTTC
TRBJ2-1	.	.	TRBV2	CASRRRGRRISYNEQFF	TGTGCCAGCAGAAGGAGGGGGCGGCGGATCTCCTACAATGAGCAGTTCTTC
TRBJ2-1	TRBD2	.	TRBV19	CASTARGYNEQFF	TGTGCCAGTACCGCGCGGGGGTACAATGAGCAGTTCTTC
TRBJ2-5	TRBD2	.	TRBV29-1	CSVGRRLAGTYQETQYF	TGCAGCGTTGGGAGGAGACTAGCGGGGACGTACCAAGAGACCCAGTACTTC
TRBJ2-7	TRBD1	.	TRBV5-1	CASSEPRTGTTYEQYF	TGCGCCAGCAGCGAACCTCGGACAGGGACGACCTACGAGCAGTACTTC
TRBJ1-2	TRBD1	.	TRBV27	CASSPQGAGGYTF	TGTGCCAGCAGCCCCCAGGGGGCGGGTGGCTACACCTTC
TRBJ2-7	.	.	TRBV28	CASSSGQLYEQYF	TGTGCCAGCAGTTCAGGACAGCTGTACGAGCAGTACTTC
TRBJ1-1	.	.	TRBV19	CASSIGGASTEAFF	TGTGCCAGTAGTATCGGGGGGGCCAGCACTGAAGCTTTCTTT
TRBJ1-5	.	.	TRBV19	CATSEQTNQPQHF	TGTGCCACCTCGGAACAGACCAATCAGCCCCAGCATTTT
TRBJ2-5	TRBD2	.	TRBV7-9	CASSFGAGGIQETQYF	TGTGCCAGCAGCTTTGGAGCCGGGGGGATTCAAGAGACCCAGTACTTC
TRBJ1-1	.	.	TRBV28	CASSLRGGAFF	TGTGCCAGCAGTTTACGAGGGGGAGCTTTCTTT
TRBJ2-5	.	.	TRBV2	CATQGRRETQYF	TGTGCCACACAGGGTAGGCGGGAGACCCAGTACTTC
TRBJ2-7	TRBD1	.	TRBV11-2	CASRRPGDSSYEQYF	TGTGCCAGCAGGCGCCCCGGGGACAGCTCCTACGAGCAGTACTTC
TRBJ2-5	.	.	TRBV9	CASSVGRESLETQYF	TGTGCCAGCAGCGTAGGGAGGGAATCCCTTGAGACCCAGTACTTC
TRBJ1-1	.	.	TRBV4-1	CASSQRIQVNLNTEAFF	TGCGCCAGCAGCCAAAGGATCCAGGTGAATTTGAACACTGAAGCTTTCTTT
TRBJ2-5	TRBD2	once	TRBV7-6	CASSSSGSRQETQYF	TGTGCCAGCAGCTCGAGCGGGAGCCGCCAAGAGACCCAGTACTTC